The clone carrying this TCR beta chain came up once. The sample originates from a study of blood T cell repertoires in COVID-19. Study-wide background: The origin of the acute and convalescent COVID-19 samples was the United States, Italy and Spain. T cells, B-cell-depleted T cells, or PBMCs supplied cDNA or gDNA.

In the authors' workflow: Quantification of nucleated cells was approximated via reference gene primer amplification. TCRdb's table, derived via immunoSEQ multiplex PCR, lists solely in-frame clones and lacks some. V and J calls and clone size are those listed in that table; D and trimming were worked out from the DNA. The table includes approximately 260,000 clones, about nine tenths detected once. The specimen sequenced was peripheral blood. The receptor's source is a man aged 60 to 75 who had recovered from COVID-19.

Here the CDR3 DNA reads TGTGCCAGCTCACCATATGCAGGGGACGTCTACACCGGGGAGCTGTTTTTT. Translation: CASSPYAGDVYTGELFF. The chain joins TRBV18 to TRBJ2-2; weak D call: TRBD1 (6 bases). The CDR3 sequence is 17 residues long. Trimming removed 2 bases at V and 3 bases at J, with 16 bases between. Germline V gene lookup returns CDR1 KGHSH and CDR2 LQKENI.